This TCR beta chain was found in a study of response to subunit inactivated influenza vaccine. Trimming removed 3 bases from V and 3 bases from J, with 11 bases in between. Germline loops: CDR1 ENHRY, CDR2 SYGVKD. The CDR3 sequence is 14 residues long. MiXCR, applied by TCRdb to the RT-PCR reads, yields one record per CDR3 protein. The table includes more than 450,000 distinct CDR3 sequences, about 11% detected once. Separately, the same data were catalogued under a study of T cells expressing NK-cell markers. That source notes: UMI-tagged 5'RACE template switching yielded the TCR beta cDNA.

The rearrangement links TRBV10-3 to TRBJ1-1, with D hard to call. The TCR comes from a man aged 45-60 years who received an inactivated influenza vaccine. Sequencing was performed on PBMCs from blood, taken on the day of vaccination. DNA of the CDR3: TGTGCCATCAGTGATAAGGGAAGGGACACTGAAGCTTTCTTT. This sequence encodes CAISDKGRDTEAFF.